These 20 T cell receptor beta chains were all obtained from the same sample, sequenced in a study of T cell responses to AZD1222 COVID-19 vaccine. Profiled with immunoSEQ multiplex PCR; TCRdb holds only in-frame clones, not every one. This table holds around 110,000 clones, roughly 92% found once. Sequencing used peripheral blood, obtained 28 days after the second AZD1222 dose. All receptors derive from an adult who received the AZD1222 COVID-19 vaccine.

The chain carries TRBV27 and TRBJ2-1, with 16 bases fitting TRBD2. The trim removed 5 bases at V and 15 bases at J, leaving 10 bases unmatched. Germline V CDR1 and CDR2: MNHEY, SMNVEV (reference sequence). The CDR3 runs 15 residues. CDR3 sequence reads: CASSPTGTSGREWFF. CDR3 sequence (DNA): TGTGCCAGCAGTCCCACGGGGACTAGCGGGAGGGAATGGTTCTTC.

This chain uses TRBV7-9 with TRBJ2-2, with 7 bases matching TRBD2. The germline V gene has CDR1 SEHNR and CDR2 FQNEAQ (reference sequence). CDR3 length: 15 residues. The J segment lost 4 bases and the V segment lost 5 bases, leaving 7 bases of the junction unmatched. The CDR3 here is CASSGPTSLTGELFF. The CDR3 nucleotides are TGTGCCAGCAGCGGACCGACTAGCCTCACCGGGGAGCTGTTTTTT. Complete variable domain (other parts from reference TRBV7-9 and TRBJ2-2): DTGVSQNPRHKITKRGQNVTFRCDPISEHNRLYWYRQTLGQGPEFLTYFQNEAQLEKSRLLSDRFSAERPKGSFSTLEIQRTEQGDSAMYLCASSGPTSLTGELFFGEGSRLTVL.

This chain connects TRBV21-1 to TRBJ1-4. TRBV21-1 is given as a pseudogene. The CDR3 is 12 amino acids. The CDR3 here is CLRGFLNEKLFF. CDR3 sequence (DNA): TGTCTCCGAGGGTTCCTTAATGAAAAACTGTTTTTT.

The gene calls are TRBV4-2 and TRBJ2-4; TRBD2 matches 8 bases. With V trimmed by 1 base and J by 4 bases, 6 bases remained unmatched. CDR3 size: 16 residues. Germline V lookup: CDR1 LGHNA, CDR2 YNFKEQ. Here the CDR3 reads CASSQAGASGKNIQYF. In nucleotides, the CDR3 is TGTGCCAGCAGCCAAGCGGGGGCTAGCGGGAAAAACATTCAGTACTTC.

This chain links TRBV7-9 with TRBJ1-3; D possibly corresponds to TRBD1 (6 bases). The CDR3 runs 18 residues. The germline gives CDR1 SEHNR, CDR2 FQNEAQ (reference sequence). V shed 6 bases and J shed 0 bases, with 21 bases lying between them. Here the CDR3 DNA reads TGTGCCAGCAGTCCCGACAGGCCCCTACGGACCTCTGGAAACACCATATATTTT. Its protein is CASSPDRPLRTSGNTIYF.

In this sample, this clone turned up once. CDR3 sequence (DNA): TGTGCCAGCAGCCGGGCTAGCGGGAGTTCCGGGGAGCTGTTTTTT. It codes for CASSRASGSSGELFF. The chain carries TRBV3-1 (or the pseudogene TRBV3-2) and TRBJ2-2; 10 positions match TRBD2. Germline V lookup: CDR1 LGHDT, CDR2 YNNKEL (reference sequence). The length of the CDR3 is 15 residues. Trimming took 4 bases from V and 6 from J; bases not matched to a gene: 5.

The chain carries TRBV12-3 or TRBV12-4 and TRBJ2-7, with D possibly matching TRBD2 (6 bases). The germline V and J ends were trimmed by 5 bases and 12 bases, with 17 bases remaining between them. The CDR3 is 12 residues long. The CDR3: CASSLGLRQPYF. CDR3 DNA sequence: TGTGCCAGCAGTCTGGGACTTCGCCAACCGTACTTC.

The CDR3 bases are TGTGCCAGCAGCTTCCGGGGACAGGGCGAGGAAAAACTGTTTTTT. This translates into CASSFRGQGEEKLFF. This rearrangement joins TRBV13 to TRBJ1-4; 9 bases are a match to TRBD1. Germline V gene data show CDR1 as PRHDT and CDR2 as FYEKMQ (reference sequence). V lost 3 bases to trimming and J lost 8 bases; unmatched junction nucleotides: 7. The CDR3 has 15 residues. The entire variable domain, with the rest obtained from reference TRBV13 and TRBJ1-4, is as follows: AAGVIQSPRHLIKEKRETATLKCYPIPRHDTVYWYQQGPGQDPQFLISFYEKMQSDKGSIPDRFSAQQFSDYHSELNMSSLELGDSALYFCASSFRGQGEEKLFFGSGTQLSVL.

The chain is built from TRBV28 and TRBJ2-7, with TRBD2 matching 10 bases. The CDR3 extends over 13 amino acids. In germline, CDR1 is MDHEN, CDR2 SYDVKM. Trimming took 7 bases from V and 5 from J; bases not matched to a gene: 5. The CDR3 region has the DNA TGTGCCAGCACCATAGCGGGAGGCCACGAGCAGTACTTC. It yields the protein CASTIAGGHEQYF.

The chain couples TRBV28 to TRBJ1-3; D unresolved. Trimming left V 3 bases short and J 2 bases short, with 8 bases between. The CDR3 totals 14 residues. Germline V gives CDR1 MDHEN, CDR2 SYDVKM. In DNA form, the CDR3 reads TGTGCCAGCAGTTTTTCCGGCGCTGGAAACACCATATATTTT. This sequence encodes CASSFSGAGNTIYF.

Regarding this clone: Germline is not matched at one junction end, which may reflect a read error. CDR3 amino acids: CASSSRAHQDF. The CDR3 coding sequence is TGTGCCAGCAGTTCCCGGGCTCACCAGGACTTC. This chain links TRBV28 with TRBJ2-5; unclear D gene. CDR1 is MDHEN, CDR2 SYDVKM, per germline. The CDR3 has 11 residues.

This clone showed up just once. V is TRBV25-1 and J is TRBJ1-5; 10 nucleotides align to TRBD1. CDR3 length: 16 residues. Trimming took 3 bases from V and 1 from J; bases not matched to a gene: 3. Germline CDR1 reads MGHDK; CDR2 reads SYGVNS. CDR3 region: CASSDAGQGSNQPQHF. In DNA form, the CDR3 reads TGTGCCAGCAGTGATGCGGGACAGGGGAGCAATCAGCCCCAGCATTTT. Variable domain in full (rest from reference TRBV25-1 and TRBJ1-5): EADIYQTPRYLVIGTGKKITLECSQTMGHDKMYWYQQDPGMELHLIHYSYGVNSTEKGDLSSESTVSRIRTEHFPLTLESARPSHTSQYLCASSDAGQGSNQPQHFGDGTRLSIL.

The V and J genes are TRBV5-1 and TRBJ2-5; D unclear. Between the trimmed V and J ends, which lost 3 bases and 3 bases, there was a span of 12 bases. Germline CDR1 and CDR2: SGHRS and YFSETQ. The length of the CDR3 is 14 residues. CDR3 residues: CASSWAAGEETQYF. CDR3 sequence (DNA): TGCGCCAGCAGCTGGGCCGCAGGAGAAGAGACCCAGTACTTC.

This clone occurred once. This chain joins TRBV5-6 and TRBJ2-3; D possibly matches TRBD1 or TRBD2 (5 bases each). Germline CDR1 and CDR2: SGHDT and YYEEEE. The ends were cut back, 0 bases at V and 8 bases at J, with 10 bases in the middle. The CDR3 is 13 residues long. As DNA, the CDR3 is TGTGCCAGCAGCTTGGCCTATGGGGGTACGCAGTATTTT. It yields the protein CASSLAYGGTQYF.

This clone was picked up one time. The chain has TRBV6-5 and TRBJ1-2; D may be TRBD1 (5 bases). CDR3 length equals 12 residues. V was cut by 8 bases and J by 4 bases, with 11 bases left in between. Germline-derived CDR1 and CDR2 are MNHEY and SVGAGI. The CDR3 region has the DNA TGTGCCAGCGGGACTCCGCTCTATGGCTACACCTTC. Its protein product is CASGTPLYGYTF.

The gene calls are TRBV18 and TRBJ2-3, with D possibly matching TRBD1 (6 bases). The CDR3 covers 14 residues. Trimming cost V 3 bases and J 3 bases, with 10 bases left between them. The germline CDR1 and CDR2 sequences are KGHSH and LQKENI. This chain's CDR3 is CASSPGTRTDTQYF. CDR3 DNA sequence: TGTGCCAGCTCACCGGGGACACGAACAGATACGCAGTATTTT.

The CDR3 loop reads CSAGGGTGKNEQFF. CDR3 coding DNA: TGCAGTGCTGGTGGCGGGACAGGGAAGAATGAGCAGTTCTTC. J is TRBJ2-1 and V is TRBV20-1; 9 bases agree with TRBD1. Germline V gives CDR1 DFQATT, CDR2 SNEGSKA (reference sequence). This CDR3 has 14 residues. V gave up 5 bases and J gave up 7 bases; unmatched junction bases: 9.

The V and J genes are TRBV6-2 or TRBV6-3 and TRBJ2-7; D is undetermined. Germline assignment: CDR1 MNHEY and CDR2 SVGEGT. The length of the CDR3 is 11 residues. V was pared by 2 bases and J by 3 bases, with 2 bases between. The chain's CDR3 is CASSYVYEQYF. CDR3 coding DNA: TGTGCCAGCAGTTACGTCTACGAGCAGTACTTC.

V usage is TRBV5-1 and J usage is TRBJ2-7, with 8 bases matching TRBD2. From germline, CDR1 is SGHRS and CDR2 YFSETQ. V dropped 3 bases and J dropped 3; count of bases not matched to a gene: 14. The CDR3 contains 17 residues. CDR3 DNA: TGCGCCAGCAGCTCGACAGCGGGAGTTGATCTAGGCTACGAGCAGTACTTC. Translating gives CASSSTAGVDLGYEQYF.

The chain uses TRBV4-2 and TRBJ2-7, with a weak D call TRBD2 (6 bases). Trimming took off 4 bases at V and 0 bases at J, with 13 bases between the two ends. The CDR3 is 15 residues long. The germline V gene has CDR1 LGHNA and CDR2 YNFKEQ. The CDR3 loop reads CASSLRRESSYEQYF. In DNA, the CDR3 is TGTGCCAGCAGCCTTAGGAGGGAGAGCTCCTACGAGCAGTACTTC.